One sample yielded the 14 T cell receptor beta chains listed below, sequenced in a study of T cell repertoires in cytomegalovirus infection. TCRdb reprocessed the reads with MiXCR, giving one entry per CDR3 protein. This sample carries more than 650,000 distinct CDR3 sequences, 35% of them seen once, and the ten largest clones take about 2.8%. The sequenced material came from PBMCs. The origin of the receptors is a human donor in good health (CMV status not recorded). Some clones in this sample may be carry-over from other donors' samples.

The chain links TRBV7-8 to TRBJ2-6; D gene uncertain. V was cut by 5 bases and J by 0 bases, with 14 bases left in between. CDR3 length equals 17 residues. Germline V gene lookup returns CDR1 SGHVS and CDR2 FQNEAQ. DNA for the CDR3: TGTGCCAGCAGCGGAACCCAGCGAAGCTCTGGGGCCAACGTCCTGACTTTC. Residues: CASSGTQRSSGANVLTF.

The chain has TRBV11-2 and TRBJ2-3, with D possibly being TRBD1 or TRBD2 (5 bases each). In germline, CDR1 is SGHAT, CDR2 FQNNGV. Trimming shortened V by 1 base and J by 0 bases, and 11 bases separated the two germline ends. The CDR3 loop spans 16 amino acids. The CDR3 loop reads CASSLGGPWSTDTQYF. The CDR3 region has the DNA TGTGCCAGCAGCTTAGGGGGACCTTGGAGCACAGATACGCAGTATTTT.

The CDR3 DNA sequence: TGTGCCAGTAGTGGGTTAGGCGGGGGGGACCAAGAGACCCAGTACTTC. It yields the protein CASSGLGGGDQETQYF. The chain combines TRBV19 with TRBJ2-5, with 9 bases identical to TRBD2. The V segment lost 5 bases and the J segment 0 bases; nucleotides outside the gene matches: 7. Per the germline V gene, CDR1 is LNHDA and CDR2 is SQIVND (reference sequence). The length of the CDR3 is 16 residues.

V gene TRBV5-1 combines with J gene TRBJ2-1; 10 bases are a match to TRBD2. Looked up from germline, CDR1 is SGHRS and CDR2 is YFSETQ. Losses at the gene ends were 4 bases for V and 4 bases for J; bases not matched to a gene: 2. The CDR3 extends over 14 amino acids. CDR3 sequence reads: CASSKTSGYNEQFF. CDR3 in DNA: TGCGCCAGCAGCAAGACTAGCGGGTACAATGAGCAGTTCTTC.

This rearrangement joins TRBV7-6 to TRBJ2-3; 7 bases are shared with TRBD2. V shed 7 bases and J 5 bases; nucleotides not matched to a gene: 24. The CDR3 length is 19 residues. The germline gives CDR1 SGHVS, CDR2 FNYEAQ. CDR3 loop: CASTPLGGGNPDHEDTQYF. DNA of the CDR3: TGTGCCAGCACCCCTCTGGGGGGGGGAAACCCGGACCACGAAGATACGCAGTATTTT.

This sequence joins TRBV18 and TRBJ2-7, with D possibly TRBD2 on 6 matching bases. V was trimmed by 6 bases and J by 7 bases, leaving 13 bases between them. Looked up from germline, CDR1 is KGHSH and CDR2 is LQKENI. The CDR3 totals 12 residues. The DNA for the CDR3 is TGTGCCAGCTCCCCGCGGGGAGGAGAGCAGTACTTC. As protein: CASSPRGGEQYF.

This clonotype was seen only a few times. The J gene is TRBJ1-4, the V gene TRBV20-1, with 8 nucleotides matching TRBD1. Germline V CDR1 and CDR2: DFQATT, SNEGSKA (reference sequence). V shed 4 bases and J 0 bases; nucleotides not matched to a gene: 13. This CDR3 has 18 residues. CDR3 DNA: TGCAGTGCTATACCAAAGGACAGGGCCTTTGCAACTAATGAAAAACTGTTTTTT. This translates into CSAIPKDRAFATNEKLFF.

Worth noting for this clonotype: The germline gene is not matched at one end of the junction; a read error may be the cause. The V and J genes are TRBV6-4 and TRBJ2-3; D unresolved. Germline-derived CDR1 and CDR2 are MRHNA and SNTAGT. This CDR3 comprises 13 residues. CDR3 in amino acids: CASSDSGTDTTSF. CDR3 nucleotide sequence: TGTGCCAGCAGTGACTCGGGCACAGATACGACGTCTTTT.

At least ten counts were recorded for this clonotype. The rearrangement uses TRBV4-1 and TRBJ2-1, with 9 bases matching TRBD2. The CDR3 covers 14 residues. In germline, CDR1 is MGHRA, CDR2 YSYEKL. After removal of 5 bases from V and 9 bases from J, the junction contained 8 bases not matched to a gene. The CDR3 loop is CASSGLAGDVEQFF. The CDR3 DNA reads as TGCGCCAGCAGCGGTTTAGCGGGAGATGTTGAGCAGTTCTTC.

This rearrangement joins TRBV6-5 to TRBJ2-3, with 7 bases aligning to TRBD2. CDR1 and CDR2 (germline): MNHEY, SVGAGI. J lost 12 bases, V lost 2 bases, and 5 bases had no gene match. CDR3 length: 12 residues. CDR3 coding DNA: TGTGCCAGCAGTTACGAAGGGAGGGGTCAGTATTTT. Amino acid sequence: CASSYEGRGQYF.

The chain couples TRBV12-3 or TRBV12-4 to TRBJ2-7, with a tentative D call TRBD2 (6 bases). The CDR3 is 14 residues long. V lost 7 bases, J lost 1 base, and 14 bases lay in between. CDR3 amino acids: CASTNRDLSYEQYF. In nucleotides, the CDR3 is TGTGCCAGCACTAACCGGGACTTATCCTACGAGCAGTACTTC.

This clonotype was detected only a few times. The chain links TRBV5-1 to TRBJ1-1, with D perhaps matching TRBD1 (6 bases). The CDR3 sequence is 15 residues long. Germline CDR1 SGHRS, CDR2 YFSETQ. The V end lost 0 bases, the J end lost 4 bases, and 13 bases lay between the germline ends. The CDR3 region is CASSLADRMITEAFF. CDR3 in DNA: TGCGCCAGCAGCTTGGCCGACAGGATGATCACTGAAGCTTTCTTT. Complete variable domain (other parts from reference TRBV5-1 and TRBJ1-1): KAGVTQTPRYLIKTRGQQVTLSCSPISGHRSVSWYQQTPGQGLQFLFEYFSETQRNKGNFPGRFSGRQFSNSRSEMNVSTLELGDSALYLCASSLADRMITEAFFGQGTRLTVV.

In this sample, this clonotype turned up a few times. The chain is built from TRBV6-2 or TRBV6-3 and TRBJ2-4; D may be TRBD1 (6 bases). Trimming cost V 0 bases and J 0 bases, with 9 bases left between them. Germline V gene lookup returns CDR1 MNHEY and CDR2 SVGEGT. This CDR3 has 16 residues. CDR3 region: CASSYSRGLAKNIQYF. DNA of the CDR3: TGTGCCAGCAGTTACTCGAGGGGGTTAGCCAAAAACATTCAGTACTTC.

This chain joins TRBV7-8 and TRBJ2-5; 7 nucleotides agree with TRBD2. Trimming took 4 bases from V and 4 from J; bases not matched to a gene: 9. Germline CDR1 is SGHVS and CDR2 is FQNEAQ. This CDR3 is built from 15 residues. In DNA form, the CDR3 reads TGTGCCAGCAGCTCGGTGGGGGGGGTGACAGAGACCCAGTACTTC. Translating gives CASSSVGGVTETQYF.